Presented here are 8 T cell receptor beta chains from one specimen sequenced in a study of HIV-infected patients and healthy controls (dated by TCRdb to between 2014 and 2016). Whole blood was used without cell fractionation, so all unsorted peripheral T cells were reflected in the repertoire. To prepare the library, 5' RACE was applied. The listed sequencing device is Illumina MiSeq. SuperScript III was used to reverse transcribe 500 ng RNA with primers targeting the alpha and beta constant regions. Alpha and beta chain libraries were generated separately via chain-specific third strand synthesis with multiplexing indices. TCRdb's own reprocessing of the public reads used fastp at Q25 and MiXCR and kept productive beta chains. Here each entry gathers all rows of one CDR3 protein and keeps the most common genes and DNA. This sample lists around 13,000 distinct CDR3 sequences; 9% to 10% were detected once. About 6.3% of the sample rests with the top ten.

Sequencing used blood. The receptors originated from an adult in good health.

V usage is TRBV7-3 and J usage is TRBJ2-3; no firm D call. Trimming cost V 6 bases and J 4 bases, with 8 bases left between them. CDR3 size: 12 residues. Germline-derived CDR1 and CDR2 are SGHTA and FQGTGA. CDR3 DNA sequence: TGTGCCAGCAGTCATTTACCAGATACGCAGTATTTT. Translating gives CASSHLPDTQYF.

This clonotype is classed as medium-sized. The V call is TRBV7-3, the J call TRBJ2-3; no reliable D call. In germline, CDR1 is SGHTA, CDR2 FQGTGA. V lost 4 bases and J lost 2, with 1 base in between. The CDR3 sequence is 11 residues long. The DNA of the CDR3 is TGTGCCAGCAGCTACACAGATACGCAGTATTTT. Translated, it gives CASSYTDTQYF.

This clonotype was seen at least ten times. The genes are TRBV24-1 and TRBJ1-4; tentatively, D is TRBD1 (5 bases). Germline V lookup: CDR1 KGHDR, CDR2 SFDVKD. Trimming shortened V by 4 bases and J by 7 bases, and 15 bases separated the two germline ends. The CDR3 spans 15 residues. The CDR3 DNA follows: TGTGCCACCAGTGAGGGGACCCATCGGGGTGAAAAACTGTTTTTT. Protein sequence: CATSEGTHRGEKLFF.

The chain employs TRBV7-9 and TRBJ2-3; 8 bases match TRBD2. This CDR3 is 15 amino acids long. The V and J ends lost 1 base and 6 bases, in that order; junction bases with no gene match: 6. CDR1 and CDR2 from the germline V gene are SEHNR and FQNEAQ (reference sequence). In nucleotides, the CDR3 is TGTGCCAGCAGCTTAGGAGCGGGAGTGGCGGATACGCAGTATTTT. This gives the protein CASSLGAGVADTQYF.

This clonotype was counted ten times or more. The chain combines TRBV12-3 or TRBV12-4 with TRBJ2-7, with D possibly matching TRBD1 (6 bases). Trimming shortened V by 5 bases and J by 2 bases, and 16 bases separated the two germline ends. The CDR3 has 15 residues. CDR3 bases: TGTGCCAGCAGTCAAAACCCCGGACAGACCTACGAGCAGTACTTC. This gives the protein CASSQNPGQTYEQYF.

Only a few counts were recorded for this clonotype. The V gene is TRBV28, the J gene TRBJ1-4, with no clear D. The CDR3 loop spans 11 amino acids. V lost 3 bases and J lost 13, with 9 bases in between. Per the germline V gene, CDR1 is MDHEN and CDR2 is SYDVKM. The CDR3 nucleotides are TGTGCCAGCAGTTTTTTAGGATCACTGTTTTTT. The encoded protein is CASSFLGSLFF.

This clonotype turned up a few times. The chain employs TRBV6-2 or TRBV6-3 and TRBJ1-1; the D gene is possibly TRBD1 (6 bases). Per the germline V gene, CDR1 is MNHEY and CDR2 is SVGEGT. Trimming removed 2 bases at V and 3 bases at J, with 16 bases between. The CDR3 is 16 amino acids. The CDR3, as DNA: TGTGCCAGCAGTTACATGCAGGGGCGCGGGCACACTGAAGCTTTCTTT. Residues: CASSYMQGRGHTEAFF.

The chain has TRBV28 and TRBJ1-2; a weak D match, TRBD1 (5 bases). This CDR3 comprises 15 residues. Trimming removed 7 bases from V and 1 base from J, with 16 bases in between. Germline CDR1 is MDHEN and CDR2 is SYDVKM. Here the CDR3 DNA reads TGTGCCAGCATGTCGGGGGGTTCGGGTAACTATGGCTACACCTTC. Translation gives CASMSGGSGNYGYTF.